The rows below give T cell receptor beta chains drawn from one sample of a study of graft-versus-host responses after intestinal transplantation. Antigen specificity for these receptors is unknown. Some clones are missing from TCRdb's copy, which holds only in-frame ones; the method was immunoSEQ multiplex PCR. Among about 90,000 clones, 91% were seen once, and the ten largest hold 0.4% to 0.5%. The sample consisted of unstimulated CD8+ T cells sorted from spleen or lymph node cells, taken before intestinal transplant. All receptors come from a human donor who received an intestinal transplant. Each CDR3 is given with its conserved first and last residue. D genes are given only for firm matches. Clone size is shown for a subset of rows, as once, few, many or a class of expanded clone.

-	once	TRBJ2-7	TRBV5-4	TGTGCCAGCAGCTTAAGACCAGCCGCGGGATACGAGCAGTACTTC	CASSLRPAAGYEQYF
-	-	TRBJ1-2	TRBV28	TGTGCCAGCAGCGTGACAATTAACTATGGCTACACCTTC	CASSVTINYGYTF
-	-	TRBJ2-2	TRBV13	TGTGCCAGCAGCCGGGGGACCGGGGAGCTGTTTTTT	CASSRGTGELFF
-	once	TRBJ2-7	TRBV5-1	TGCGCCAGCAAGGCGGAGCCGGGTTCCTACGAGCAGTACTTC	CASKAEPGSYEQYF
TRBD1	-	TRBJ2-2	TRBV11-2	TGTGCCAGCAGCTTAGGACAGGGCTTGGACACCGGGGAGCTGTTTTTT	CASSLGQGLDTGELFF
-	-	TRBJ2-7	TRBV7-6	TGTGCCAGCAGCTTAGGAAGCGGGCTCTCCTACGAGCAGTACTTC	CASSLGSGLSYEQYF
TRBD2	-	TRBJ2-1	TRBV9	TGTGCCAGCAGCGCAGGACTAGCGGGGACTAAAGACTACAATGAGCAGTTCTTC	CASSAGLAGTKDYNEQFF
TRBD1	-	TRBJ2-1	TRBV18	TGTGCCAGCTCACCACCGTACAGGCCTCCCTTTATACAGGGGTATCTGTTGGAGCAGTTCTTC	CASSPPYRPPFIQGYLLEQFF
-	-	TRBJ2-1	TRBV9	TGTGCCAGCAGCCCCCCGACTCCGTCCTACAATGAGCAGTTCTTC	CASSPPTPSYNEQFF
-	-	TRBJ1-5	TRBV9	TGTGCCAGCAGCGTAGACCCCAGGGTCAATCAGCCCCAGCATTTT	CASSVDPRVNQPQHF
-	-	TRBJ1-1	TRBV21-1	-	CASSTFGQGTNTEAFF
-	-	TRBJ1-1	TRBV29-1	TGCAGCGTTACTTGGAACACTGAAGCTTTCTTT	CSVTWNTEAFF
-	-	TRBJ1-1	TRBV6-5	TGTGCCAGCAGTCCCATAGAGACAGGCACTGAAGCTTTCTTT	CASSPIETGTEAFF
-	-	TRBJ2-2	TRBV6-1	TGTGCCAGCAGACCGGACAGATCCACCGGGGAGCTGTTTTTT	CASRPDRSTGELFF
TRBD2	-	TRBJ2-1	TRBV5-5	TGTGCCAGCAGCTTGGTTCGGGGGGGCGATGAGCAGTTCTTC	CASSLVRGGDEQFF
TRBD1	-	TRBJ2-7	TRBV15	TGTGCCACCAGCCCCGGGACAGGGGGGAACGAGCAGTACTTC	CATSPGTGGNEQYF
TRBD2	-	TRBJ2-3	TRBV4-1	TGCGCCAGCAGCCAAGGGACTAGTGTCACAGATACGCAGTATTTT	CASSQGTSVTDTQYF
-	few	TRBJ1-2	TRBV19	TGTGCCAGTAGTAACCAGGGGACTAACTATGGCTACACCTTC	CASSNQGTNYGYTF